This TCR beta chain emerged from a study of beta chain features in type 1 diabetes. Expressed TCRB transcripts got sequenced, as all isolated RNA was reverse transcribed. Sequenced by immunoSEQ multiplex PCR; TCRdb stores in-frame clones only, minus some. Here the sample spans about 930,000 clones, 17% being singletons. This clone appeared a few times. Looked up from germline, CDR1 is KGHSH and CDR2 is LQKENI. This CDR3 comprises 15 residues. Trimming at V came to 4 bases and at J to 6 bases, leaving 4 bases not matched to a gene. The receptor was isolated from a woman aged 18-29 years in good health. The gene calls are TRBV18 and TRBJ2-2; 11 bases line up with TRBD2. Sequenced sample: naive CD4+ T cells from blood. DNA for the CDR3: TGTGCCAGCTCACGACTAGCGGGAAACGCCGGGGAGCTGTTTTTT. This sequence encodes CASSRLAGNAGELFF.